Sequencing of this TCR beta chain was carried out in a study of cytomegalovirus exposure and HLA in healthy donors. Amplification used 60 Vbeta primers and 13 Jbeta primers. The method was immunoSEQ multiplex PCR; TCRdb's version includes in-frame clones alone and lacks a portion of them. The sample carries roughly 88,000 clones, about 80% recorded once. The V end lost 3 bases, the J end lost 6 bases, and 6 bases lay between the germline ends. The CDR3 has 11 amino acids. From germline, CDR1 is MDHEN and CDR2 SYDVKM. Study conclusions and caveats: The number of N-insertions in an Asian-associated ancestry cluster was reportedly below the approximately 600-donor mean in a later analysis.

Points on this clone: Its antigen is undetermined.

Sequenced input: PBMCs. V is TRBV28 and J is TRBJ2-7; no clear D. The receptor comes from a man aged 30 to 39 in good health and CMV-seropositive. CDR3 sequence: CASSFPGEQYF. CDR3 nucleotides: TGTGCCAGCAGTTTCCCAGGCGAGCAGTACTTC.